Listed below are T cell receptor beta chains from one sample, sequenced in a study of cytomegalovirus exposure and HLA in healthy donors. Produced via immunoSEQ multiplex PCR; TCRdb's table is partial and in-frame only. The sample gives 150,000 to 180,000 clones, around 82% of which show up once; roughly 5.3% is in the top ten. Material: PBMCs. These receptors all come from a woman between 35 and 50 years old in good health and CMV-seropositive. Each CDR3 is given with its conserved first and last residue. A D gene is named only where the DNA matches it firmly. For some rows the clone size is stated as once, few or many, or as a class when expanded; others skip it.

j_call clone_size d_call v_call cdr3_aa cdr3_nt
TRBJ1-3 NA NA TRBV5-4 CASRAGRAGNTIYF TGTGCCAGCAGAGCAGGCAGGGCTGGAAACACCATATATTTT
TRBJ1-4 NA TRBD1 TRBV19 CASSPGQGSNEKLFF TGTGCCAGTAGTCCGGGACAGGGTTCGAATGAAAAACTGTTTTTT
TRBJ2-1 few NA TRBV7-9 CASSLLYNEQFF TGTGCCAGCAGCTTACTCTACAATGAGCAGTTCTTC
TRBJ2-2 NA TRBD1 TRBV29-1 CSVAGTEKGGELFF TGCAGCGTCGCCGGGACAGAGAAAGGCGGGGAGCTGTTTTTT
TRBJ2-4 NA NA TRBV13 CASSYGQGRAGVKNIQYF TGTGCCAGCAGCTACGGACAGGGGCGAGCGGGAGTCAAAAACATTCAGTACTTC
TRBJ2-7 NA NA TRBV11-2 CASSLLTGSSYEQYF TGTGCCAGCAGCCTACTTACAGGGAGCTCCTACGAGCAGTACTTC
TRBJ1-5 NA NA TRBV10-3 CAIGGASSNQPQHF TGTGCCATTGGGGGGGCTTCGAGCAATCAGCCCCAGCATTTT
TRBJ2-3 once NA TRBV30 CAWSAGGTDTQYF TGTGCCTGGAGTGCGGGGGGCACAGATACGCAGTATTTT
TRBJ1-6 NA NA TRBV5-1 CASSLDRVGSPLHF TGCGCCAGCAGCTTGGACAGGGTGGGTTCACCCCTCCACTTT
TRBJ2-2 NA NA TRBV14 CASSRQNTGELFF TGTGCCAGCAGCCGTCAGAACACCGGGGAGCTGTTTTTT
TRBJ1-1 NA NA TRBV7-3 CASSPGGENTEAFF TGTGCCAGCTCCCCGGGGGGCGAAAACACTGAAGCTTTCTTT
TRBJ2-3 NA TRBD1 TRBV19 CASSTEQGSRLTDTQYF TGTGCCAGTAGTACAGAACAGGGGTCGCGGCTCACAGATACGCAGTATTTT
TRBJ2-2 NA NA TRBV14 CASRLTGLDGELFF TGTGCCAGCAGACTTACAGGGTTGGACGGGGAGCTGTTTTTT
TRBJ2-7 NA NA TRBV29-1 CSVEVGGSEQYF TGCAGCGTTGAAGTCGGCGGTTCCGAGCAGTACTTC
TRBJ2-3 NA NA TRBV5-1 CASSLGRGDRDTQYF TGCGCCAGCAGCTTGGGCAGAGGCGACCGGGATACGCAGTATTTT
TRBJ2-1 NA NA TRBV18 CASSPVRVNEQFF TGTGCCAGCTCACCAGTCAGGGTAAATGAGCAGTTCTTC
TRBJ2-2 NA NA TRBV7-9 CASSIQGANTGELFF TGTGCCAGCAGCATACAGGGAGCGAACACCGGGGAGCTGTTTTTT
TRBJ2-5 NA TRBD2 TRBV11-1 CASSSRTSGRYGETQYF TGTGCCAGCAGCTCCCGGACTAGCGGGAGATACGGAGAGACCCAGTACTTC
TRBJ2-7 NA TRBD2 TRBV19 CASSNGRGSSYEQYF TGTGCCAGTAGTAATGGGCGGGGGAGCTCCTACGAGCAGTACTTC
TRBJ2-1 NA NA TRBV6-6 CASSSTAESSYNEQFF TGTGCCAGCAGTTCCACCGCGGAGAGCTCCTACAATGAGCAGTTCTTC
TRBJ2-7 NA TRBD2 TRBV27 CASRGASGRAEYF TGTGCCAGCAGGGGGGCTAGCGGGAGGGCGGAGTACTTC
TRBJ1-5 NA TRBD1 TRBV7-9 CASSLGQGVPQPQHF TGTGCCAGCAGCCTCGGACAGGGGGTTCCTCAGCCCCAGCATTTT
TRBJ2-5 few TRBD1 TRBV18 CASSLTGGEETQYF TGTGCCAGCTCACTGACAGGGGGAGAAGAGACCCAGTACTTC
TRBJ1-5 few TRBD1 TRBV28 CASSLVAQGEQPQHF TGTGCCAGCAGTTTAGTGGCCCAGGGGGAACAGCCCCAGCATTTT
TRBJ2-6 NA TRBD1 TRBV11-2 CASSLDLDRGSSGANVLTF TGTGCCAGCAGCTTAGATCTTGACAGGGGATCATCTGGGGCCAACGTCCTGACTTTC
TRBJ1-2 NA NA TRBV7-9 CASSRQSGGYGYTF TGTGCCAGCAGCCGACAGTCGGGGGGATATGGCTACACCTTC
TRBJ1-1 few TRBD1 TRBV15 CATGQGGTEAFF TGTGCCACCGGACAGGGAGGCACTGAAGCTTTCTTT
TRBJ2-7 few TRBD2 TRBV5-1 CASSFQASGAYEQYF TGCGCCAGCAGCTTCCAGGCTAGCGGGGCCTACGAGCAGTACTTC
TRBJ2-7 NA NA TRBV5-4 CASSRRSVTYEQYF TGTGCCAGCAGCCGACGTAGCGTTACCTACGAGCAGTACTTC
TRBJ2-1 NA TRBD2 TRBV7-8 CASSWGLAINRYNEQFF TGTGCCAGCAGCTGGGGACTAGCAATAAATCGCTACAATGAGCAGTTCTTC
TRBJ2-1 NA TRBD1 TRBV19 CATRTGVRNEQFF TGTGCCACCCGGACAGGGGTCCGCAATGAGCAGTTCTTC
TRBJ2-2 NA TRBD1 TRBV9 CASSPSWGQSTRSVGELFF TGTGCCAGCAGCCCAAGCTGGGGACAGTCGACTCGTAGTGTCGGGGAGCTGTTTTTT
TRBJ2-1 NA TRBD2 TRBV18 CASSPRGLAGYNEQFF TGTGCCAGCTCACCCCGCGGACTAGCGGGCTACAATGAGCAGTTCTTC
TRBJ1-1 NA NA TRBV30 CAWTSARGQSTEAFF TGTGCCTGGACTTCCGCTAGGGGCCAGTCCACTGAAGCTTTCTTT
TRBJ2-7 NA TRBD2 TRBV28 CASRTSGSSYEQYF TGTGCCAGCAGGACTAGCGGGAGCTCCTACGAGCAGTACTTC
TRBJ2-7 NA TRBD1 TRBV7-3 CASSRDRGEDEQYF TGTGCCAGCAGCAGAGACAGGGGAGAGGACGAGCAGTACTTC
TRBJ2-5 many NA TRBV5-1 CASSLGLVPNQETQYF TGCGCCAGCAGCTTGGGTCTAGTACCAAATCAAGAGACCCAGTACTTC
TRBJ2-1 NA TRBD1 TRBV11-2 CASSFTGGSYNEQFF TGTGCCAGCAGCTTCACAGGGGGCTCCTACAATGAGCAGTTCTTC
TRBJ2-7 NA NA TRBV2 CASSDEPGLSYEQYF TGTGCCAGCAGTGACGAACCAGGCCTCTCCTACGAGCAGTACTTC
TRBJ2-7 NA NA TRBV28 CASSPTSGLSYEQYF TGTGCCAGCAGTCCAACGAGCGGGTTATCCTACGAGCAGTACTTC
TRBJ1-1 NA NA TRBV7-2 CASSVRWGLNTEAFF TGTGCCAGCAGCGTCCGCTGGGGGCTGAACACTGAAGCTTTCTTT
TRBJ1-5 NA NA TRBV19 CASSMREFNQPQHF TGTGCCAGTAGTATGCGGGAGTTTAATCAGCCCCAGCATTTT
TRBJ2-7 NA NA TRBV5-1 CASSSGHLPSYEQYF TGCGCCAGCAGCTCCGGACACCTTCCTTCCTACGAGCAGTACTTC
TRBJ2-6 NA NA TRBV6-6 CASSSEAGANVLTF TGTGCCAGCAGTTCCGAGGCTGGGGCCAACGTCCTGACTTTC
TRBJ1-1 NA TRBD1 TRBV11-2 CASSPVQGTNTEAFF TGTGCCAGCAGCCCCGTACAGGGGACGAACACTGAAGCTTTCTTT
TRBJ1-2 NA NA TRBV6-1 CASIRWSTGGYTF TGTGCCAGCATAAGATGGTCTACCGGTGGCTACACCTTC
TRBJ1-5 NA NA TRBV6-5 CASSYSPGLLQPQHF TGTGCCAGCAGTTACTCTCCGGGACTATTACAGCCCCAGCATTTT
TRBJ2-7 NA NA TRBV1 CTSSHRTGSWQYF TGCACCAGCAGCCATAGGACCGGGAGCTGGCAGTACTTC
TRBJ1-2 NA NA TRBV29-1 CSAVDSHYGYTF TGCAGCGCCGTTGACAGCCACTATGGCTACACCTTC
TRBJ2-3 NA NA TRBV6-1 CASSEGGVTDTQYF TGTGCCAGCAGTGAAGGGGGAGTCACAGATACGCAGTATTTT
TRBJ1-2 NA TRBD1 TRBV5-4 CASGRRDRGDGYTF TGTGCCAGCGGGAGGAGGGACAGGGGGGATGGCTACACCTTC
TRBJ2-3 NA NA TRBV5-1 CASSLQGTDTQYF TGCGCCAGCAGCTTGCAGGGCACAGATACGCAGTATTTT
TRBJ2-2 NA NA TRBV6-1 CASSMRTANTGELFF TGTGCCAGCAGTATGAGGACAGCGAACACCGGGGAGCTGTTTTTT
TRBJ2-7 NA NA TRBV6-1 CASSVGGTLYEQYF TGTGCCAGCAGTGTGGGCGGGACCCTCTACGAGCAGTACTTC
TRBJ2-5 NA TRBD2 TRBV5-4 CASRPGLAEQETQYF TGTGCCAGCAGGCCGGGACTAGCGGAACAAGAGACCCAGTACTTC
TRBJ2-1 NA TRBD2 TRBV5-1 CASSETLTSGRALADEQFF TGCGCCAGCAGCGAGACCCTTACTAGCGGGAGGGCCTTAGCGGATGAGCAGTTCTTC
TRBJ1-2 NA TRBD1 TRBV5-1 CASSLDRGPYGYTF TGCGCCAGCAGCTTGGACAGGGGGCCCTATGGCTACACCTTC
TRBJ1-4 NA NA TRBV2 CASALQGEKLFF TGTGCCAGCGCCCTCCAGGGGGAAAAACTGTTTTTT